This T cell receptor (beta chain) stems from a study of blood T cell repertoires in COVID-19. Study-wide context: T cells, B-cell-depleted T cells, or PBMCs supplied cDNA or gDNA.

Under the authors' procedure: Nucleated cell number was recorded as an estimate derived from reference gene primer amplification. Repertoires were generated with immunoSEQ multiplex PCR, while TCRdb's copy carries only in-frame clones and drops some. The V and J calls and clone size were taken over from that table, and D and trimming were inferred from the DNA. The sample yields fewer than 200,000 clones, 75% to 80% seen once. The CDR3 consists of 16 residues. V dropped 5 bases and J dropped 8; count of bases not matched to a gene: 11. The germline CDR1 and CDR2 sequences are KGHDR and SFDVKD. The V call is TRBV24-1, the J call TRBJ2-1; 10 bases fit TRBD1. This receptor was obtained from a woman between 70 and 85 years old with acute or convalescent COVID-19. Sequenced material: peripheral blood. For the CDR3, the DNA is TGTGCCACCAGTGCCGCGACAGGGGGCGATGTCTATGAGCAGTTCTTC. Translation gives CATSAATGGDVYEQFF.